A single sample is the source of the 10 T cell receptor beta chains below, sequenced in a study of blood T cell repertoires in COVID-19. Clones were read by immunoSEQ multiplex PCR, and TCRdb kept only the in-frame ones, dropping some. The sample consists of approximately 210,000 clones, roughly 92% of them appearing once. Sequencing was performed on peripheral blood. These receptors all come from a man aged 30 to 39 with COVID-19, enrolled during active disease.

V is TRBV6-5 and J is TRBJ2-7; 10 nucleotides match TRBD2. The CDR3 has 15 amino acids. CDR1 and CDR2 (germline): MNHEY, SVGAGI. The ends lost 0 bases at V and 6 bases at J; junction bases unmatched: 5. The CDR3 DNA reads TGTGCCAGCAGTTACTCACTAGCGGGGAGGGGCGAGCAGTACTTC. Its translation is CASSYSLAGRGEQYF.

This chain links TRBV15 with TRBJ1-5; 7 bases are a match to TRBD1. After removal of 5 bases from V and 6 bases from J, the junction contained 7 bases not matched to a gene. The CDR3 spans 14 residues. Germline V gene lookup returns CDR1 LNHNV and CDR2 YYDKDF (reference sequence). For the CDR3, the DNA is TGTGCCACCAGCGAGCGACAGGGTGCTCAGCCCCAGCATTTT. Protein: CATSERQGAQPQHF.

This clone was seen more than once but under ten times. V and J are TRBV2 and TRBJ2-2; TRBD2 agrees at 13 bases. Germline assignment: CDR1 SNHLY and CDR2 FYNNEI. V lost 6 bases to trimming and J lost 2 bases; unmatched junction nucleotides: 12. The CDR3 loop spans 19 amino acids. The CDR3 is CASSKLRTSGGSNTGELFF. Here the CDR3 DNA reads TGTGCCAGCAGCAAACTTCGGACTAGCGGGGGCTCAAACACCGGGGAGCTGTTTTTT.

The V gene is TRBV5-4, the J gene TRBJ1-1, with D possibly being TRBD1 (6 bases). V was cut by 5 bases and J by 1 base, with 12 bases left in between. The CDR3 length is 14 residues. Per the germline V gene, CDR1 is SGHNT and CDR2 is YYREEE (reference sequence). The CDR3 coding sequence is TGTGCCAGCAGGACACACAGGGCGAACACTGAAGCTTTCTTT. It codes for CASRTHRANTEAFF.

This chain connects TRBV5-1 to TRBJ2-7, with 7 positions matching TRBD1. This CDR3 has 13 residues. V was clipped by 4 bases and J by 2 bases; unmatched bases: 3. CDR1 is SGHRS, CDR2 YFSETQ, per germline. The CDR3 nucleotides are TGCGCCAGCAGCCGGGACAGCCCCTACGAGCAGTACTTC. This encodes CASSRDSPYEQYF.

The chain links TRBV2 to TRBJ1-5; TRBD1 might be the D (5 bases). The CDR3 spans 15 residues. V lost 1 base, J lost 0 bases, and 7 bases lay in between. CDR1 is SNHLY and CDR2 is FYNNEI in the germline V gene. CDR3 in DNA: TGTGCCAGCAGTGAAGAGGGGAATAGCAATCAGCCCCAGCATTTT. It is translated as CASSEEGNSNQPQHF.

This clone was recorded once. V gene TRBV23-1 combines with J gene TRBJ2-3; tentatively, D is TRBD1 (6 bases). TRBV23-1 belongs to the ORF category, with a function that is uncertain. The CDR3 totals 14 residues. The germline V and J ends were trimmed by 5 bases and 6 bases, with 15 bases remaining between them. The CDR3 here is CASSADSFPDTQYF. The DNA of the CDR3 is TGCGCCAGCAGTGCGGACAGCTTCCCCGATACGCAGTATTTT.

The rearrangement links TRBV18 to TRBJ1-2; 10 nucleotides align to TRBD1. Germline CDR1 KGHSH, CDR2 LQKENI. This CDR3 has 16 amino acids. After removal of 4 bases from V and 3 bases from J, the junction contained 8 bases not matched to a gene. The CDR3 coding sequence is TGTGCCAGCTCACAGTGGACCGGGACAGGGGACTATGGCTACACCTTC. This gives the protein CASSQWTGTGDYGYTF.

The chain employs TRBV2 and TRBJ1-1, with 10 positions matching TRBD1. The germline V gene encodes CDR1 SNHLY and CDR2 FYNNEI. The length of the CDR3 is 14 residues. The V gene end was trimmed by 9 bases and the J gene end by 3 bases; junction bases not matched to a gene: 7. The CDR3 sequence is CARDRDRGDTEAFF. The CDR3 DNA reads TGTGCCAGAGACCGGGACAGGGGTGACACTGAAGCTTTCTTT.

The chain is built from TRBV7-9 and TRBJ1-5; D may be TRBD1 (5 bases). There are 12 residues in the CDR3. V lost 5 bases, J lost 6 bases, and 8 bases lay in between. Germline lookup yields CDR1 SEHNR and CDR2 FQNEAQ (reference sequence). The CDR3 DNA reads TGTGCCAGCAGCCAGGGTACTCAGCCCCAGCATTTT. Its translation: CASSQGTQPQHF.